One sample yielded the 22 T cell receptor beta chains listed below, sequenced in a study of T cells in Graves' hyperthyroidism and ophthalmopathy. RNA transcripts gave rise to amplified TCR beta CDR3 regions. HTBI primers were employed in a first-round RT-PCR of the TCR CDR3. TCRdb re-analysed the multiplex PCR reads in MiXCR, keeping a single row per CDR3 protein. In the table there are 500,000 to 800,000 distinct CDR3 sequences, about 15% of which are singletons. Sequenced input: blood. These receptors originate from a woman between 45 and 60 years old with Graves' ophthalmopathy.

The rearrangement joins TRBV6-5 to TRBJ2-2; 15 positions match TRBD2. V was pared by 2 bases and J by 9 bases, with 4 bases of the junction left unmatched. The CDR3 is 16 residues long. Germline CDR1 reads MNHEY; CDR2 reads SVGAGI. CDR3 bases: TGTGCCAGCAGTTACAGGACTAGCGGGAGGGCCCGGGAGCTGTTTTTT. Its translation: CASSYRTSGRARELFF.

This sequence joins TRBV29-1 and TRBJ1-5, with D unresolved. The CDR3 contains 10 residues. V lost 4 bases, J lost 6 bases, and 4 bases lay in between. Germline CDR1 SQVTM, CDR2 ANQGSEA. The CDR3 coding sequence is TGCAGCGTTGTAAGTCAGCCCCAGCATTTT. Translating it yields CSVVSQPQHF.

This clonotype has a count of ten or more. The chain has TRBV7-9 and TRBJ1-4; unclear D gene. Germline V CDR1 and CDR2: SEHNR, FQNEAQ (reference sequence). The CDR3 loop spans 14 amino acids. V was pared by 5 bases and J by 8 bases, with 15 bases between. Here the CDR3 reads CASSVESGWEKLFF. CDR3 nucleotide sequence: TGTGCCAGCAGCGTTGAGAGTGGTTGGGAAAAACTGTTTTTT.

V and J are TRBV7-2 and TRBJ2-1; 15 bases fit TRBD2. With V trimmed by 6 bases and J by 0 bases, 6 bases remained unmatched. The CDR3 loop spans 18 amino acids. Germline CDR1 reads SGHTA; CDR2 reads FQGNSA. The CDR3 loop is CASRGLAGGHSSYNEQFF. The CDR3 DNA reads TGTGCCAGCAGGGGACTAGCGGGAGGCCATAGCTCCTACAATGAGCAGTTCTTC.

This clonotype was found many times. V is TRBV27 and J is TRBJ1-2; D is unresolved. The germline V and J ends were trimmed by 3 bases and 4 bases, with 9 bases remaining between them. CDR1 and CDR2 from the germline V gene are MNHEY and SMNVEV (reference sequence). CDR3 size: 13 residues. The CDR3 nucleotides read TGTGCCAGCAGTTTTCGCGGATCCTATGGCTACACCTTC. Residues: CASSFRGSYGYTF.

Details on this clonotype: Germline is not matched at one junction end, which may reflect a read error. This chain connects TRBV28 to TRBJ1-2; a possible D gene is TRBD1 (6 bases). This CDR3 region has 13 residues. CDR1 MDHEN and CDR2 SYDVKM come from the germline V gene. CDR3 in amino acids: CASTLRGSYGYAF. For the CDR3, the DNA is TGTGCCAGCACCCTCAGGGGAAGCTATGGCTACGCCTTC.

This clonotype was counted at least ten times. The V gene is TRBV7-3, the J gene TRBJ2-3; 8 positions agree with TRBD1. The germline V gene encodes CDR1 SGHTA and CDR2 FQGTGA. J gave up 6 bases and V 2 bases, and 4 bases lay outside the gene matches. The CDR3 spans 14 residues. CDR3 protein: CASSLGTGGDTQYF. CDR3 nucleotides: TGTGCCAGCAGCTTAGGGACAGGTGGCGATACGCAGTATTTT.

The table lists this clonotype with a few counts. The CDR3 spells CASSWSINSGNTIYF. Here the CDR3 DNA reads TGTGCCAGCAGCTGGAGCATAAACTCTGGAAACACCATATATTTT. V is TRBV5-6 and J is TRBJ1-3; D unresolved. The CDR3 contains 15 residues. The V end was cut by 3 bases, the J end by 0 bases, with 10 bases between. Germline CDR1 reads SGHDT; CDR2 reads YYEEEE.

This clonotype turned up a few times. The chain has TRBV4-2 and TRBJ2-2; D call uncertain. Trimming shortened V by 1 base and J by 6 bases, and 6 bases separated the two germline ends. The CDR3 totals 13 residues. CDR1 is LGHNA, CDR2 YNFKEQ, per germline. CDR3 DNA: TGTGCCAGCAGCCAAGGGACGTCCGGGGAGCTGTTTTTT. Translated, it gives CASSQGTSGELFF.

The chain links TRBV15 to TRBJ2-7; 8 nucleotides align to TRBD1. The junction had 4 bases not matched to a gene; V was cut back by 3 bases and J by 3 bases. Germline V gene data show CDR1 as LNHNV and CDR2 as YYDKDF (reference sequence). This CDR3 is 14 amino acids long. The CDR3 sequence: CATSSQGQDYEQYF. The CDR3 DNA follows: TGTGCCACCAGCAGTCAGGGACAGGACTACGAGCAGTACTTC.

This clonotype appeared many times. This sequence joins TRBV5-1 and TRBJ1-1; D perhaps matches TRBD1 (5 bases). CDR1 and CDR2 (germline): SGHRS, YFSETQ. The germline V and J ends were trimmed by 3 bases and 4 bases, with 10 bases remaining between them. This CDR3 spans 13 amino acids. The CDR3 nucleotides are TGCGCCAGCAGCTGGGCGGGGGGCACTGAAGCTTTCTTT. Protein: CASSWAGGTEAFF.

V usage is TRBV11-2 and J usage is TRBJ2-3; the D gene is possibly TRBD2 (6 bases). From germline, CDR1 is SGHAT and CDR2 FQNNGV. V dropped 5 bases and J dropped 6 bases, with 15 bases sitting between them. The CDR3 sequence is 14 residues long. CDR3 amino acids: CASSPLALRDTQYF. The CDR3 DNA reads TGTGCCAGCAGCCCACTAGCTCTACGGGATACGCAGTATTTT.

There are many counts of this clonotype. The J gene is TRBJ1-2, the V gene TRBV5-1, with TRBD1 as a possible D gene (5 bases). The CDR3 has 14 amino acids. Per germline, CDR1 SGHRS and CDR2 YFSETQ. V lost 0 bases and J lost 2, with 8 bases in between. Here the CDR3 DNA reads TGCGCCAGCAGCTTGGGACAGTCCAACTATGGCTACACCTTC. This codes for CASSLGQSNYGYTF.

This clonotype occurred many times. The CDR3 nucleotides are TGTGCCAGCAGCGGGACTAGCGGGAGGGCGATCCACGAGCAGTACTTC. Translated, it gives CASSGTSGRAIHEQYF. The chain joins TRBV11-2 to TRBJ2-7, with 16 bases fitting TRBD2. The J segment lost 5 bases and the V segment lost 5 bases, leaving 6 bases of the junction unmatched. Germline V gives CDR1 SGHAT, CDR2 FQNNGV. The CDR3 loop spans 16 amino acids.

This chain links TRBV30 with TRBJ2-1, with D perhaps TRBD2 (6 bases). The CDR3 is 15 residues long. V shed 4 bases and J shed 3 bases, with 16 bases lying between them. The V gene's germline CDR1 is GTSNPN and CDR2 SVGIG (reference sequence). The chain's CDR3 is CAWNRGAGLYNEQFF. DNA of the CDR3: TGTGCCTGGAATCGAGGGGCGGGACTCTACAATGAGCAGTTCTTC.

With respect to this clonotype: A much larger clone lies a single base off, so this may be a read error. This likely comes from a read error, as the CDR3 has no conserved phenylalanine or tryptophan at its end. The V call is TRBV7-2, the J call TRBJ2-7, with no clear D. This CDR3 comprises 13 residues. V lost 5 bases and J 3 bases, leaving 11 bases between the germline ends. CDR1 is SGHTA, CDR2 FQGNSA, per germline. This CDR3 reads CASSRYKNYEQYS. CDR3 nucleotide sequence: TGTGCCAGCAGCCGTTACAAGAACTACGAGCAGTACTCC.

This clonotype occurred many times. This sequence joins TRBV7-3 and TRBJ2-3; D unclear. Germline CDR1 and CDR2: SGHTA and FQGTGA. This CDR3 comprises 15 residues. The V end lost 1 base, the J end lost 1 base, and 9 bases lay between the germline ends. The CDR3 nucleotides are TGTGCCAGCAGCTTAAGTCCGGAGCGCACAGATACGCAGTATTTT. It translates to CASSLSPERTDTQYF.

The V and J genes are TRBV19 and TRBJ2-2; D ambiguous. CDR1 is LNHDA and CDR2 is SQIVND in the germline V gene (reference sequence). The CDR3 is 14 residues long. Trimming removed 2 bases at V and 0 bases at J, with 4 bases between. The CDR3: CASSIQANTGELFF. CDR3 coding DNA: TGTGCCAGTAGTATACAAGCGAACACCGGGGAGCTGTTTTTT.

A note on this clonotype: Since no conserved phenylalanine or tryptophan closes the CDR3, a read error is the likely cause. The chain combines TRBV7-8 with TRBJ2-7; the match to TRBD2 covers 8 bases. CDR3 length: 17 amino acids. Germline V gene sequence: CDR1 SGHVS, CDR2 FQNEAQ. The V segment lost 3 bases and the J segment 3 bases; nucleotides outside the gene matches: 13. CDR3 protein: CASSFAGAGGLFYEQYS. The CDR3 nucleotides are TGTGCCAGCAGCTTTGCGGGGGCGGGAGGTCTCTTCTACGAGCAGTACTCC.

This clonotype turned up a few times. CDR3 sequence: CSARGTPGTGELFF. DNA for the CDR3: TGCAGTGCTAGAGGGACCCCTGGGACCGGGGAGCTGTTTTTT. The chain employs TRBV20-1 and TRBJ2-2; D remains ambiguous. This CDR3 spans 14 amino acids. The V gene lost 1 base and the J gene lost 5 bases, with 11 bases spanning the gap. Germline CDR1 reads DFQATT; CDR2 reads SNEGSKA (reference sequence).

This chain links TRBV20-1 with TRBJ2-5; 10 bases are shared with TRBD2. With 1 base clipped from V and 5 bases from J, the junction kept 4 bases outside the gene matches. The V gene's germline CDR1 is DFQATT and CDR2 SNEGSKA (reference sequence). The CDR3 is made up of 14 amino acids. The CDR3 DNA is TGCAGTGCTAGAGGAGCGGGAGGGGTGGAGACCCAGTACTTC. It is translated as CSARGAGGVETQYF.

This clonotype was seen many times. This chain links TRBV30 with TRBJ1-2; D perhaps matches TRBD1 (6 bases). The CDR3 is 14 amino acids. V was clipped by 3 bases and J by 9 bases, with 20 bases between them. CDR1 GTSNPN and CDR2 SVGIG come from the germline V gene (reference sequence). The CDR3 region is CAWSNRGARGRYTF. In DNA, the CDR3 is TGTGCCTGGAGCAATCGGGGGGCGCGGGGTCGCTACACCTTC. Together with reference TRBV30 and TRBJ1-2, the CDR3 gives the full variable domain: SQTIHQWPATLVQPVGSPLSLECTVEGTSNPNLYWYRQAAGRGLQLLFYSVGIGQISSEVPQNLSASRPQDRQFILSSKKLLLSDSGFYLCAWSNRGARGRYTFGSGTRLTVV.